This T cell receptor (beta chain) was documented in a study of shared clonotypes between healthy human individuals (dated by TCRdb to the early 2020s). With regard to the full study: A few men and a couple of women, aged 18 to 49 years, made up the cohort. For each donor, three plates each were used for CD4 naive and CD4 memory, two plates were used for CD8 naive, and one plate was used for CD8 memory. Leukapheresis yielded between about 0.85 and 10 billion PBMCs per donor. To increase sequencing depth and limit assay-specific biases, different laboratories used diverse techniques to prepare libraries and sequence TCR repertoires. To estimate repertoire size and how much clonotypes are shared between individuals, the study performed deep sequencing of blood TCR repertoires from five healthy adults. Results and caveats for the whole study, not just this receptor: Across a few donors, approximately 4.9% of naive CD4, around 3.5% of naive CD8, under 2.5% of memory CD4, and 0.3% to 0.45% of memory CD8 clonotypes were shared. Sampling was limited to blood, and TCR repertoires in tissue likely differ from TCR repertoires in blood. Based on pairwise subsampling, the degree of clonotype sharing among donors was expected to be affected by sequencing depth. Estimated clonotype richness was generally larger for naive than for memory subsets. Compared with non-shared clonotypes, the clonotypes found in all four sorted-subset donors had higher generation probabilities. Incomplete sequencing was indicated by rarefaction of sorted-subset datasets, despite the large sequencing depth. Because the study included a small number of donors, the genetic and exposure-history diversity represented was limited.

CDR1 is given as MNHNS and CDR2 as SASEGT, both from the germline V gene. Trimming costs V 6 bases and J 0 bases, and their ends lie 8 bases apart. Including cysteine and phenylalanine, the CDR3 has 14 amino acids. Of the read, only the CDR3 DNA is kept; its 42 bases are in frame from base 1. Turning to this clone: Which antigen it targets is not known. Base qualities are not recorded, but no much larger clone differs from it by a single base.

Using the deep immunoSEQ assay, TCR CDR3 regions were amplified from genomic DNA by multiplex PCR. For each cell subset, the extracted genomic DNA was distributed evenly across all wells of several immunoSEQ 96-well plates, and each plate served as one replicate. For sorted subsets, 150 to 250 ng of genomic DNA, equivalent to about 30,000 T cell genomes, went into each replicate PCR. Purified libraries were quantified with a Qubit 3.0 fluorometer, sized on a Bioanalyzer 2100, and re-quantified with the KAPA Library Quantification kit. Each immunoSEQ 96-well plate was sequenced on its own single-read 150-cycle Illumina NextSeq 550 flow cell. The original methods were these. Because the immunoSEQ output included only junctional sequences and no quality scores, the filtering could not be the same as the filtering used for full-length reads. Sequences were annotated with PyIR, a Python wrapper for IgBLAST v1.9, and V/J genes and CDR3 were assigned using IMGT germline references. Any read was removed if the V/J assignment was weak (E-value above 1e-6), the CDR3 was missing, or the read contained stop codons, out-of-frame junctions, or ambiguous translated residues. V3J clonotypes were defined as sequences sharing an identical inferred V gene, J gene, and CDR3 amino acid sequence. The percentage overlap between two repertoires was calculated by dividing the number of shared unique clonotypes by the size of the smaller repertoire. Richness of each repertoire was evaluated using RTK rarefaction, the Chao1 estimator, and Recon v2.1 estimates of unobserved clonotypes. Generation probabilities for all TCRbeta clonotypes obtained by the gDNA method from a handful of donors were computed using OLGA. TCRdb re-hosts the immuneACCESS table, in-frame sequences only. Its copies lack some clones; in the studies checked, an unresolved V gene accounts for under half of them, and the cause for the rest is not known. V and J calls and clone size follow that table, whereas D and trimming were derived from the DNA. For this sample there are 900,000 to 1,200,000 clones; 75% to 85% appear just once. The ten largest clones add up to around 0.61% of the sample.

Donors were healthy HIV-negative adults with no recently reported acute infections or vaccinations. Only Caucasian adults living in Nashville, Tennessee, USA were represented among the donors. CD4+ T cells were enriched by magnetic negative selection, after which naive cells were positively selected on CD45RA and the negative fraction was taken as the memory subset. After blood collection by leukapheresis, PBMCs were isolated using Ficoll-Histopaque density gradient centrifugation and then cryopreserved in the vapor phase of liquid nitrogen. Purity and quantity of every magnetically sorted T cell population were checked by analytical flow cytometry. Genomic DNA was isolated from each sorted fraction and quantified by UV absorbance on a Nanodrop 2000c.

The chain links TRBV6-1 with TRBJ1-4, with the D gene uncertain. Sequencing was carried out using memory CD4+ T cells from PBMCs. Interpreted using the paper, the cell subset or site label stands for: CD45RA-negative fraction. This sequence originates from a young man in good health. Some clones in this sample may be carry-over from other donors' samples. This receptor has the CDR3 CASSPFATNEKLFF. Read as DNA, the sequence is TGTGCCAGCAGCCCCTTTGCAACTAATGAAAAACTGTTTTTT.